These 3 T cell receptor beta chains were sequenced from one sample in a study of cytomegalovirus exposure and HLA in healthy donors. With 60 Vbeta and 13 Jbeta primers, the PCR was carried out. Sequenced by immunoSEQ multiplex PCR; TCRdb stores in-frame clones only, minus some. The table includes about 160,000 clones, 84% detected once. Sequencing input: PBMCs. These receptors were taken from a man aged 45 to 65 in good health and CMV-seropositive.

This rearrangement joins TRBV11-2 to TRBJ2-5; D may be TRBD2 (7 bases). CDR3 length: 15 amino acids. V lost 3 bases and J 5 bases, leaving 16 bases between the germline ends. Germline CDR1 SGHAT, CDR2 FQNNGV. CDR3 sequence reads: CASSLGVGGGETQYF. Written as DNA, the CDR3 is TGTGCCAGCAGCTTGGGGGTGGGAGGGGGGGAGACCCAGTACTTC.

The V call is TRBV11-1, the J call TRBJ2-1; 11 nucleotides match TRBD2. In germline, CDR1 is SGHAT, CDR2 FQDESV (reference sequence). J lost 5 bases, V lost 5 bases, and 8 bases had no gene match. This CDR3 has 16 amino acids. The CDR3 loop reads CASSPQLAGVNNEQFF. CDR3 DNA: TGTGCCAGCAGCCCACAACTAGCGGGGGTCAACAATGAGCAGTTCTTC.

This chain connects TRBV6-1 to TRBJ1-1, with a possible D match to TRBD1 (6 bases). V lost 4 bases to trimming and J lost 3 bases, with 12 bases between them. Germline V gene data show CDR1 as MNHNS and CDR2 as SASEGT. The CDR3 has 14 residues. Here the CDR3 DNA reads TGTGCCAGCAGTGTACAGGGATTTGACACTGAAGCTTTCTTT. Residues: CASSVQGFDTEAFF.